This T cell receptor (beta chain) was recovered during a study of Graves' ophthalmopathy and Graves' hyperthyroidism (dated 2018 in TCRdb). Background for the entire study: Hyperthyroidism was considered stable if no progression to ophthalmopathy occurred within 18 months of follow-up. T-cell repertoires of thyroid tissue and blood were compared in more than 5 hyperthyroidism patients. An independent validation cohort comprised some 19 hyperthyroidism patients and 15 to 17 patients who later progressed from hyperthyroidism to ophthalmopathy. In total, 135 blood samples were TCR-sequenced: fewer than 50 ophthalmopathy, some 75 hyperthyroidism and some 17 hyperthyroidism-to-ophthalmopathy patients. Following sampling, methimazole starting at 30 mg daily was administered to hyperthyroidism patients, and high-dose intravenous methylprednisolone was administered to ophthalmopathy patients. To tell Graves' ophthalmopathy apart from Graves' hyperthyroidism, and to predict which patients would progress to ophthalmopathy, the study relied on TCR beta repertoire signatures. A discovery set of about a hundred patients (43 ophthalmopathy, about 59 stable hyperthyroidism) was enrolled to explore V-J signatures distinguishing ophthalmopathy from hyperthyroidism. Paper-wide results and their limitations: In cross-validation, the 13-signature model distinguished ophthalmopathy from stable hyperthyroidism with 85% to 90% sensitivity and around 81% specificity, and in the test set the corresponding values were about 80% and 75%. Among expanded thyroid clonotypes with frequency above 0.001, most also showed up in blood, which suggests that blood repertoires may reflect the thyroid immune response. No statistical method was used to set the sample size in advance, and the investigators knew which group each participant was assigned to. In validation, the model predicted ophthalmopathy progression with more than 70% sensitivity and approximately 72% specificity; some twelve predicted patients were CT-confirmed with GO in a median of around 6 months.

For repertoire sequencing, the TCR beta CDR3 regions were amplified from RNA transcripts. The first round was an RT-PCR using HTBI primers with the Qiagen OneStep RT-PCR kit, and this first round was followed by a second-round multiplex PCR, then size selection and purification. Sequencing of the libraries was carried out on an Illumina HiSeq2000 in paired-end mode with 100 bp reads. On the study's bioinformatics: SOAPnuke was used for read processing, and reads with adapters, uncalled bases, a mean Phred below 15, or no exact constant-primer or identifier match were discarded. COPE v1.2.5 was used to merge the high-quality paired reads. Each unique nucleotide sequence was treated as a clonotype, and MiTCR v1.1 was used to align the clonotypes to the IMGT TRB V, D and J references. Analysis was restricted to V-J combinations with a frequency above 0.0001, which covered 98% to 99.2% of repertoires. For each V-J combination, a TCR clonal expansion and chaos score was defined as the ratio of F50 clonal expansion to chaos observed in the TCRdist matrix. Welch's t-statistics and random forest were used to reduce features to about a dozen V-J combinations, which were fed into a naive Bayes classifier. The Morisita-Horn index was used to measure how similar the thyroid and blood repertoires were. Using fastp trimming at Q25 and MiXCR clonotype assembly, TCRdb reanalyzed the public sequencing data and kept in-frame beta chains. Rows are combined by CDR3 protein, so each entry shows the most common genes and DNA. The V and J calls and clone size come from TCRdb's table, not from the authors' own analysis. This sample holds around 1,200,000 distinct CDR3 sequences; approximately 35% were observed only once. The ten most abundant clones make up more than 9.5% of the sample.

Comments on this clonotype: The clone's antigen remains unknown. Base-call qualities are not available, and no considerably larger clone is one nucleotide away.

The CDR3, from cysteine to phenylalanine, totals 13 residues. Only the CDR3 DNA stays, 39 bases, in frame from base 1. V is pared back by 1 base and J by 8 bases, with 12 bases lying between the germline termini. Via the germline V gene, CDR1 is SGHRS and CDR2 YFSETQ. The hyperthyroidism patients were 18 to 65 years old and newly diagnosed, with a disease duration of less than 2 months. Patients with other autoimmune diseases, uncontrolled infections, pregnancy or lactation were excluded from the study. Diagnosis relied on clinical symptoms, serum thyroxine, TRAb, thyroid ultrasound and orbital computed tomography. Total RNA was extracted with Trizol reagent and quality-checked on an Agilent 2100 Bioanalyzer.

The sample was peripheral blood or thyroid tissue (not recorded which). The chain couples TRBV5-1 to TRBJ1-1, with no reliable assignment of the D segment. This TCR was sampled from an adult man with Graves' hyperthyroidism. The CDR3 protein is CASSLSAVGEAFF. The DNA is TGCGCCAGCAGCTTGTCGGCGGTGGGGGAAGCTTTCTTT.